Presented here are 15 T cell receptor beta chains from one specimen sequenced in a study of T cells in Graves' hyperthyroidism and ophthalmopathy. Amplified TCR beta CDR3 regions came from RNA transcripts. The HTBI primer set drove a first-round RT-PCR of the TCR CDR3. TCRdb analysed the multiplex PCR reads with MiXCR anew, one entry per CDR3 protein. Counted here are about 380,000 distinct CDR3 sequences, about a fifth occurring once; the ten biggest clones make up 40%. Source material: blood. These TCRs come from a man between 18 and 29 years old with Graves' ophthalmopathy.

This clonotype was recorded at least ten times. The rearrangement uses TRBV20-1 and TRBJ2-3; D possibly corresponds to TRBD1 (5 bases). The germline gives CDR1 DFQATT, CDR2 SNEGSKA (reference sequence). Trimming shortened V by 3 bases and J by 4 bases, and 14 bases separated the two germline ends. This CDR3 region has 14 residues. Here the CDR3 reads CSASQSQGPDTQYF. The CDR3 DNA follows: TGCAGTGCTAGTCAGTCGCAGGGCCCAGATACGCAGTATTTT.

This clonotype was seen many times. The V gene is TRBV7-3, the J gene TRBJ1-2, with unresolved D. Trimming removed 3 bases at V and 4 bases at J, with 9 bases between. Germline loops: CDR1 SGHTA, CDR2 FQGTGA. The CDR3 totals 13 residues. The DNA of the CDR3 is TGTGCCAGCAGCTTCCAGAATAGCTATGGCTACACCTTC. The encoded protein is CASSFQNSYGYTF. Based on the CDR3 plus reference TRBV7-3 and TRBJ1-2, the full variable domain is GAGVSQTPSNKVTEKGKYVELRCDPISGHTALYWYRQSLGQGPEFLIYFQGTGAADDSGLPNDRFFAVRPEGSVSTLKIQRTERGDSAVYLCASSFQNSYGYTFGSGTRLTVV.

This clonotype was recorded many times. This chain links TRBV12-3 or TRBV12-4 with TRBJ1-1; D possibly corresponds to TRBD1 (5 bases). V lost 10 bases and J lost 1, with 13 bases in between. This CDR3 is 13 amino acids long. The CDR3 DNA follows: TGTGCCATTCGGGGGAGGAAGAACACTGAAGCTTTCTTT. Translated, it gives CAIRGRKNTEAFF.

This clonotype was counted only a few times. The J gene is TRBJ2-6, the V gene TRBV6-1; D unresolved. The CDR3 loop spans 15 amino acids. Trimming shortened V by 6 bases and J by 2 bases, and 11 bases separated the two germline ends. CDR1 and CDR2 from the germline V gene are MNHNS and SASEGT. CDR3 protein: CASRALLTGANVLTF. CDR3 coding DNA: TGTGCCAGCAGAGCCCTCCTTACTGGGGCCAACGTCCTGACTTTC.

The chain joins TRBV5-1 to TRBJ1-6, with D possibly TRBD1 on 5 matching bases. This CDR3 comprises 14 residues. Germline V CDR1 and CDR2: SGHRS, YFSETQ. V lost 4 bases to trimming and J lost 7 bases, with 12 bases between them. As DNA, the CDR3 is TGCGCCAGCAGCCTAGGGGAGTCGAATTCACCCCTCCACTTT. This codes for CASSLGESNSPLHF.

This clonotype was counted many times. The CDR3, as DNA: TGTGCCAGCAGTTTACCTACAGGGGGGCATGAAGCTTTCTTT. Translation gives CASSLPTGGHEAFF. The chain carries TRBV28 and TRBJ1-1; TRBD1 matches at 8 bases. CDR3 length equals 14 residues. V gave up 2 bases and J gave up 7 bases; unmatched junction bases: 6. Per germline, CDR1 MDHEN and CDR2 SYDVKM. Variable domain in full (rest from reference TRBV28 and TRBJ1-1): DVKVTQSSRYLVKRTGEKVFLECVQDMDHENMFWYRQDPGLGLRLIYFSYDVKMKEKGDIPEGYSVSREKKERFSLILESASTNQTSMYLCASSLPTGGHEAFFGQGTRLTVV.

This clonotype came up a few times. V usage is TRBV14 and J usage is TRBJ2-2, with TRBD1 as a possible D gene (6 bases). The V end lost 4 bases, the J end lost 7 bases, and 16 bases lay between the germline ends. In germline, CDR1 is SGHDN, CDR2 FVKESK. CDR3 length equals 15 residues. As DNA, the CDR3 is TGTGCCAGCAGCCCCTGGGCAGGGGAAGGCGGGGAGCTGTTTTTT. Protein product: CASSPWAGEGGELFF.

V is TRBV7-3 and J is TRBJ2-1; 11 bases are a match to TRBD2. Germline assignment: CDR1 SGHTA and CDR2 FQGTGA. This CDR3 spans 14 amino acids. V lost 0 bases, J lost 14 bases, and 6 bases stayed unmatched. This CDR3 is CASSLTGSGGGEFF. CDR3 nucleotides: TGTGCCAGCAGCTTAACGGGTAGCGGGGGGGGGGAGTTCTTC.

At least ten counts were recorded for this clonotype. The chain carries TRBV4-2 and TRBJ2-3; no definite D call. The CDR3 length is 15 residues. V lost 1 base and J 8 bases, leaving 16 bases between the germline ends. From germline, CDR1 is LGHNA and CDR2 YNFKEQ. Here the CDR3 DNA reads TGTGCCAGCAGCCAAGGAGGCCACGGAGTGGGTACGCAGTATTTT. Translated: CASSQGGHGVGTQYF.

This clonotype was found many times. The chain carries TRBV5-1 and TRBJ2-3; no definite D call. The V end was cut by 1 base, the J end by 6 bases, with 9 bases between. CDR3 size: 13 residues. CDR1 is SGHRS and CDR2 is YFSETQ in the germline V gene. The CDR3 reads CASSLSARDTQYF. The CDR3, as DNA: TGCGCCAGCAGCTTGTCTGCACGGGATACGCAGTATTTT.

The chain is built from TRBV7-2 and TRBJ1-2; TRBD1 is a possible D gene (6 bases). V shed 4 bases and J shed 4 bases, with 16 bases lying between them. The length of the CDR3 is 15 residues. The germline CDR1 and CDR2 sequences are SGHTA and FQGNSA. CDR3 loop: CASSSAGSRGYGYTF. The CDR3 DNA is TGTGCCAGCAGCTCGGCCGGGTCCAGGGGCTATGGCTACACCTTC.

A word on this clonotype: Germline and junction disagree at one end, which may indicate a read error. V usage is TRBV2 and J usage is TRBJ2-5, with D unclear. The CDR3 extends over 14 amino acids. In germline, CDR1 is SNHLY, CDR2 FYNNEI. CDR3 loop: CASSHPDGQETQYF. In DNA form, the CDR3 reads TGCGCCAGCAGCCACCCCGATGGGCAAGAGACCCAGTACTTC.

For the CDR3, the DNA is TGTGCCAGCTCACGATGGAGGGAGGGTCGGACAGGTGGCTCCTACAATGAGCAGTTCTTC. Translating gives CASSRWREGRTGGSYNEQFF. The rearrangement joins TRBV18 to TRBJ2-1; either TRBD1 or TRBD2 may fit D (7 bases each). V was pared by 4 bases and J by 0 bases, with 25 bases between. The V gene's germline CDR1 is KGHSH and CDR2 LQKENI. This CDR3 contains 20 residues.

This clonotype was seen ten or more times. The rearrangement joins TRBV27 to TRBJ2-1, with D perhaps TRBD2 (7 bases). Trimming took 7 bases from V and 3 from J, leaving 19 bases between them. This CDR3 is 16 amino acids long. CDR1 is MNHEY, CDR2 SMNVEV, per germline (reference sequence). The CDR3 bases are TGTGCCAGCATTCTGAATTGGGGGGGCAGCTACAATGAGCAGTTCTTC. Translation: CASILNWGGSYNEQFF.

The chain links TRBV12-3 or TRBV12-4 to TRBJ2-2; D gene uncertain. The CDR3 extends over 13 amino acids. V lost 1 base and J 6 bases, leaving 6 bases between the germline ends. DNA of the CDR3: TGTGCCAGCAGTTTAGGGTTCGCCGGGGAGCTGTTTTTT. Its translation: CASSLGFAGELFF.